The 16 T cell receptor beta chains presented below share a single source sample, sequenced in a study of blood T cell repertoires in COVID-19. Profiled with immunoSEQ multiplex PCR; TCRdb holds only in-frame clones, not every one. This table holds more than 55,000 clones, 70% to 80% found once. Sequenced input: peripheral blood. These receptor sequences come from a man aged 80 or over with active or convalescent COVID-19.

This clone was detected once. This sequence joins TRBV2 and TRBJ2-7, with a weak D call TRBD1 (5 bases). The CDR3 loop spans 13 amino acids. V lost 3 bases, J lost 5 bases, and 11 bases lay in between. Germline loops: CDR1 SNHLY, CDR2 FYNNEI. DNA for the CDR3: TGTGCCAGCAGTGATGCAGGGTTTGACGAGCAGTACTTC. It codes for CASSDAGFDEQYF.

DNA for the CDR3: TGTGCCAGCAGCCTCGGTCAGGGATCCTACGAGCAGTACTTC. The encoded protein is CASSLGQGSYEQYF. The chain couples TRBV21-1 to TRBJ2-7; TRBD1 is taken as the D call from the table, unchecked against the DNA. TRBV21-1 is a documented pseudogene. There are 14 residues in the CDR3.

The table lists this clone with a few counts. This chain links TRBV18 with TRBJ2-3; 8 bases agree with TRBD1. The ends lost 1 base at V and 2 bases at J; junction bases unmatched: 2. Germline V gives CDR1 KGHSH, CDR2 LQKENI. This CDR3 has 15 residues. CDR3 region: CASSPRTGNTDTQYF. The CDR3 DNA is TGTGCCAGCTCACCACGGACAGGGAACACAGATACGCAGTATTTT.

The chain links TRBV6-6 to TRBJ1-1; D is unclear. From germline, CDR1 is MNHNY and CDR2 SVGAGI (reference sequence). The CDR3 length is 13 residues. V dropped 1 base and J dropped 1 base, with 4 bases sitting between them. The CDR3 sequence: CASSYFGNTEAFF. The DNA of the CDR3 is TGTGCCAGCAGTTACTTCGGGAACACTGAAGCTTTCTTT.

This clone has a single count. The J gene is TRBJ1-4, the V gene TRBV9; 8 bases match TRBD1. With 2 bases clipped from V and 4 bases from J, the junction kept 4 bases outside the gene matches. This CDR3 has 15 residues. The germline CDR1 and CDR2 sequences are SGDLS and YYNGEE. CDR3 DNA sequence: TGTGCCAGCAGCGTCCGGGACAGGCTTAATGAAAAACTGTTTTTT. It codes for CASSVRDRLNEKLFF.

The rearrangement links TRBV2 to TRBJ1-1, with D possibly being TRBD1 (6 bases). From germline, CDR1 is SNHLY and CDR2 FYNNEI. The V end was cut by 6 bases, the J end by 5 bases, with 13 bases between. This CDR3 comprises 13 residues. CDR3 bases: TGTGCCAGCAGGGATACAGGGTGGACTGAAGCTTTCTTT. Amino acids: CASRDTGWTEAFF.

The chain carries TRBV10-3 and TRBJ1-2; the match to TRBD1 covers 7 bases. The junction had 2 bases not matched to a gene; V was cut back by 4 bases and J by 6 bases. This CDR3 comprises 12 residues. Germline-derived CDR1 and CDR2 are ENHRY and SYGVKD. Written as DNA, the CDR3 is TGTGCCATCAGTGCCGGACAGGATGGCTACACCTTC. It codes for CAISAGQDGYTF.

The rearrangement uses TRBV28 and TRBJ1-1, with D uncertain. Per the germline V gene, CDR1 is MDHEN and CDR2 is SYDVKM. This CDR3 is built from 12 residues. V was cut by 7 bases and J by 0 bases, with 6 bases left in between. The DNA for the CDR3 is TGTGCCAGCAAGGAGGTGAACACTGAAGCTTTCTTT. Protein product: CASKEVNTEAFF. Full variable domain (missing parts from reference TRBV28 and TRBJ1-1): DVKVTQSSRYLVKRTGEKVFLECVQDMDHENMFWYRQDPGLGLRLIYFSYDVKMKEKGDIPEGYSVSREKKERFSLILESASTNQTSMYLCASKEVNTEAFFGQGTRLTVV.

The chain combines TRBV27 with TRBJ2-7, with 10 bases identical to TRBD1. The V gene end was trimmed by 7 bases and the J gene end by 3 bases; junction bases not matched to a gene: 9. The CDR3 is 15 amino acids. Germline CDR1 reads MNHEY; CDR2 reads SMNVEV (reference sequence). CDR3 bases: TGTGCCAGCACCGCCGGGACAGGGGCGATCTACGAGCAGTACTTC. Protein sequence: CASTAGTGAIYEQYF.

The V and J genes are TRBV30 and TRBJ1-2, with 8 bases aligning to TRBD1. Germline CDR1 GTSNPN, CDR2 SVGIG (reference sequence). The CDR3 totals 13 residues. The V and J ends lost 3 bases and 4 bases, in that order; junction bases with no gene match: 4. This chain's CDR3 is CAWRIGQGYGYTF. The DNA for the CDR3 is TGTGCCTGGAGGATCGGACAGGGCTATGGCTACACCTTC. The variable domain in full, completed from reference TRBV30 and TRBJ1-2, reads SQTIHQWPATLVQPVGSPLSLECTVEGTSNPNLYWYRQAAGRGLQLLFYSVGIGQISSEVPQNLSASRPQDRQFILSSKKLLLSDSGFYLCAWRIGQGYGYTFGSGTRLTVV.

This clone occurred a few times. The V call is TRBV12-3 or TRBV12-4, the J call TRBJ2-2; TRBD1 agrees at 7 bases. Trimming at V came to 7 bases and at J to 6 bases, leaving 2 bases not matched to a gene. The CDR3 contains 12 residues. CDR3 sequence: CASTQGAGELFF. The CDR3 DNA is TGTGCCAGCACCCAGGGGGCCGGGGAGCTGTTTTTT.

The chain uses TRBV7-9 and TRBJ1-1, with D perhaps matching TRBD1 (5 bases). CDR1 and CDR2 from the germline V gene are SEHNR and FQNEAQ (reference sequence). V was pared by 4 bases and J by 4 bases, with 16 bases between. This CDR3 has 15 residues. The CDR3 DNA follows: TGTGCCAGCAGCTCCAACCCTGGCCAGGGCACTGAAGCTTTCTTT. Translating it yields CASSSNPGQGTEAFF.

The CDR3 reads CASSFVLVGELFF. CDR3 coding DNA: TGTGCCAGCAGTTTCGTACTAGTCGGGGAGCTGTTTTTT. The chain links TRBV12-3 or TRBV12-4 to TRBJ2-2; TRBD2 might be the D (5 bases). Trimming removed 3 bases from V and 7 bases from J, with 9 bases in between. The CDR3 loop spans 13 amino acids.

This clone showed up just a few times. The chain links TRBV28 to TRBJ1-3; weak D call: TRBD1 (5 bases). The length of the CDR3 is 14 residues. Trimming shortened V by 1 base and J by 5 bases, and 9 bases separated the two germline ends. Germline CDR1 is MDHEN and CDR2 is SYDVKM. For the CDR3, the DNA is TGTGCCAGCAGTTTATTCAGGGAAAGAAACACCATATATTTT. It specifies CASSLFRERNTIYF.

The J gene is TRBJ2-1, the V gene TRBV25-1; 7 bases agree with TRBD2. The V gene end was trimmed by 5 bases and the J gene end by 5 bases; junction bases not matched to a gene: 9. Germline V gene sequence: CDR1 MGHDK, CDR2 SYGVNS. The CDR3 covers 15 residues. CDR3 residues: CASSRGWGGNNEQFF. The CDR3 coding sequence is TGTGCCAGCAGTAGAGGTTGGGGGGGTAACAATGAGCAGTTCTTC. The full variable domain, completed using reference TRBV25-1 and TRBJ2-1, is EADIYQTPRYLVIGTGKKITLECSQTMGHDKMYWYQQDPGMELHLIHYSYGVNSTEKGDLSSESTVSRIRTEHFPLTLESARPSHTSQYLCASSRGWGGNNEQFFGPGTRLTVL.

The rearrangement links TRBV19 to TRBJ2-5; 11 positions match TRBD2. Germline CDR1 and CDR2: LNHDA and SQIVND (reference sequence). The CDR3 is 15 amino acids. The ends lost 5 bases at V and 5 bases at J; junction bases unmatched: 7. The CDR3 protein is CASSLLAGVGETQYF. CDR3 in DNA: TGTGCCAGTAGTCTACTAGCGGGAGTAGGGGAGACCCAGTACTTC.